Presented here are 24 T cell receptor beta chains from one specimen sequenced in a study of CD8 T cells in Susac syndrome (dated by TCRdb to the late 2010s). Libraries were constructed by the immunoSEQ multiplex PCR assay. RNA was extracted using the RNeasy kit, and about 0.5 to 1 ug of the RNA was reverse transcribed with random hexamers. TCRdb trimmed the raw reads at Q25, called clones with MiXCR and kept productive beta chains. Each CDR3 protein gets just one entry, which takes the most common genes and DNA from the rows behind it. This sample comprises some 140,000 distinct CDR3 sequences, just under 95% of them detected only once. The top ten constitute more than 0.15% of the sample. What was sequenced was CD8+ T cells from PBMCs. The source of these receptors is a human donor with Susac syndrome.

This chain links TRBV20-1 with TRBJ2-2; maybe TRBD1 (6 bases). The CDR3 spans 14 residues. V was pared by 5 bases and J by 1 base, with 11 bases between. Germline V gives CDR1 DFQATT, CDR2 SNEGSKA (reference sequence). CDR3 in DNA: TGCAGTGCTGTTTCAGGGGTGAACACCGGGGAGCTGTTTTTT. Amino acids: CSAVSGVNTGELFF.

This rearrangement joins TRBV24-1 to TRBJ2-5; D is ambiguous. Germline assignment: CDR1 KGHDR and CDR2 SFDVKD. The CDR3 consists of 13 residues. Trimming left V 0 bases short and J 8 bases short, with 9 bases between. Written as DNA, the CDR3 is TGTGCCACCAGTGATTTGGTAGATCTAACCCAGTACTTC. This codes for CATSDLVDLTQYF.

The V gene is TRBV24-1, the J gene TRBJ2-3; either TRBD1 or TRBD2 may fit D (5 bases each). The germline CDR1 and CDR2 sequences are KGHDR and SFDVKD. V lost 4 bases to trimming and J lost 2 bases, with 9 bases between them. The CDR3 is made up of 14 amino acids. In nucleotides, the CDR3 is TGTGCCACCAGTGACCGTGGGACCACAGATACGCAGTATTTT. Residues: CATSDRGTTDTQYF.

V is TRBV3-1 and J is TRBJ1-1; TRBD1 matches 9 bases. The V gene's germline CDR1 is LGHDT and CDR2 YNNKEL (reference sequence). The CDR3 consists of 16 residues. V trimming: 6 bases; J trimming: 1 base; junction bases outside the gene matches: 9. The CDR3 coding sequence is TGTGCCAGCAGTCGACAGGGGGTGCGTAGGAACACTGAAGCTTTCTTT. Its translation is CASSRQGVRRNTEAFF.

V and J are TRBV3-1 and TRBJ2-5, with 11 bases matching TRBD2. V trimming: 4 bases; J trimming: 4 bases; junction bases outside the gene matches: 8. Germline V gene data show CDR1 as LGHDT and CDR2 as YNNKEL (reference sequence). This CDR3 is 16 amino acids long. CDR3 protein: CASSPTLAGVSETQYF. Written as DNA, the CDR3 is TGTGCCAGCAGCCCCACACTAGCGGGAGTGTCAGAGACCCAGTACTTC.

V usage is TRBV14 and J usage is TRBJ2-1, with 7 bases identical to TRBD2. This CDR3 has 15 residues. CDR1 SGHDN and CDR2 FVKESK come from the germline V gene. V lost 3 bases to trimming and J lost 6 bases; unmatched junction nucleotides: 8. The CDR3 coding sequence is TGTGCCAGCAGCCATCCCTCCCTAGCGGCCAATGAGCAGTTCTTC. This encodes CASSHPSLAANEQFF.

The chain combines TRBV20-1 with TRBJ2-1, with TRBD2 identical over 13 bases. The CDR3 is made up of 18 amino acids. V dropped 1 base and J dropped 5; count of bases not matched to a gene: 11. Germline V CDR1 and CDR2: DFQATT, SNEGSKA (reference sequence). The CDR3 region has the DNA TGCAGTGCTAGAGCCCTCAAGGGACTAGCGGGAAGGAACAATGAGCAGTTCTTC. Residues: CSARALKGLAGRNNEQFF.

The CDR3 loop reads CASSSRDSRYEQYF. In nucleotides, the CDR3 is TGTGCCAGCAGCTCCCGGGACTCCCGATACGAGCAGTACTTC. The rearrangement joins TRBV7-8 to TRBJ2-7; TRBD2 might be the D (6 bases). The germline CDR1 and CDR2 sequences are SGHVS and FQNEAQ. Deletions cut 4 bases from V and 4 bases from J, with 14 bases between. The CDR3 runs to 14 residues.

The V call is TRBV19, the J call TRBJ1-1; D is uncertain. The CDR3 is made up of 15 amino acids. The germline V and J ends were trimmed by 1 base and 3 bases, with 12 bases remaining between them. Germline assignment: CDR1 LNHDA and CDR2 SQIVND (reference sequence). The CDR3 DNA reads TGTGCCAGTAGTATAGCGGCAGCGGAGGACACTGAAGCTTTCTTT. Its protein product is CASSIAAAEDTEAFF.

This clonotype was seen more than once but under ten times. Germline and junction disagree at one end, which may indicate a read error. The V gene is TRBV7-7, the J gene TRBJ2-7; no clear D. This CDR3 comprises 13 residues. The germline V gene has CDR1 SSHAT and CDR2 FNYEAQ (reference sequence). Here the CDR3 reads CASSLGFSYEQYF. The CDR3 DNA follows: TGTGCTAGCAGCTTAGGGTTCTCCTACGAGCAGTACTTC.

The genes are TRBV7-2 and TRBJ2-7; no reliable D call. Germline V gene data show CDR1 as SGHTA and CDR2 as FQGNSA. There are 15 residues in the CDR3. V dropped 1 base and J dropped 1 base, with 11 bases sitting between them. The CDR3 DNA is TGTGCCAGCAGCTTAGAAGGGCGGAATTCCTACGAGCAGTACTTC. This translates into CASSLEGRNSYEQYF.

DNA for the CDR3: TGTGCCACCAGAGGACTAGCGGGGAGCACAGATACGCAGTATTTT. This translates into CATRGLAGSTDTQYF. This rearrangement joins TRBV24-1 to TRBJ2-3; 12 positions match TRBD2. Germline CDR1 KGHDR, CDR2 SFDVKD. This CDR3 spans 15 amino acids. V trimming: 7 bases; J trimming: 0 bases; junction bases outside the gene matches: 1.

This chain uses TRBV29-1 with TRBJ2-1; no clear D gene. The CDR3 is 10 residues long. Germline assignment: CDR1 SQVTM and CDR2 ANQGSEA. V gave up 4 bases and J gave up 7 bases, with 5 bases separating them. The CDR3 nucleotides are TGCAGCGTTGGCCTGAATGAGCAGTTCTTC. This gives the protein CSVGLNEQFF.

The chain is built from TRBV11-2 and TRBJ2-7; possible D gene TRBD1, 6 bases. The CDR3 is 16 amino acids. Trimming removed 2 bases at V and 1 base at J, with 15 bases between. Germline CDR1 is SGHAT and CDR2 is FQNNGV. The CDR3: CASSLNGQTVSYEQYF. In DNA form, the CDR3 reads TGTGCCAGCAGCTTAAATGGACAGACCGTATCCTACGAGCAGTACTTC. Full variable domain (missing parts from reference TRBV11-2 and TRBJ2-7): EAGVAQSPRYKIIEKRQSVAFWCNPISGHATLYWYQQILGQGPKLLIQFQNNGVVDDSQLPKDRFSAERLKGVDSTLKIQPAKLEDSAVYLCASSLNGQTVSYEQYFGPGTRLTVT.

The CDR3 reads CASSFGHTNTEAFF. For the CDR3, the DNA is TGTGCCAGCAGTTTCGGACACACGAACACTGAAGCTTTCTTT. The gene calls are TRBV27 and TRBJ1-1, with a tentative D call TRBD1 (5 bases). Trimming removed 3 bases at V and 1 base at J, with 9 bases between. In germline, CDR1 is MNHEY, CDR2 SMNVEV (reference sequence). This CDR3 contains 14 residues.

The chain couples TRBV20-1 to TRBJ2-7, with D possibly matching TRBD1 (5 bases). CDR1 DFQATT and CDR2 SNEGSKA come from the germline V gene (reference sequence). The length of the CDR3 is 17 residues. Trimming stripped 1 base from V and 4 bases from J, with 23 bases between. Here the CDR3 DNA reads TGCAGTGCTAGAGGCCCGAAGGGGCAGCCAAATTTGTACGAGCAGTACTTC. Protein sequence: CSARGPKGQPNLYEQYF.

This rearrangement joins TRBV20-1 to TRBJ2-1, with a weak D call TRBD1 (5 bases). V lost 3 bases, J lost 5 bases, and 11 bases lay in between. The CDR3 is 13 residues long. Looked up from germline, CDR1 is DFQATT and CDR2 is SNEGSKA (reference sequence). CDR3 in DNA: TGCAGTGCTAGTCCCAGGGCGGACAATGAGCAGTTCTTC. Protein: CSASPRADNEQFF.

This sequence joins TRBV7-2 and TRBJ2-7; D remains ambiguous. With 6 bases removed from V and 1 base from J, the gap between germline ends came to 7 bases. Per the germline V gene, CDR1 is SGHTA and CDR2 is FQGNSA. The CDR3 runs to 12 residues. CDR3 region: CASRWDSYEQYF. The CDR3, as DNA: TGTGCCAGCAGATGGGATTCCTACGAGCAGTACTTC. Variable domain in full (rest from reference TRBV7-2 and TRBJ2-7): GAGVSQSPSNKVTEKGKDVELRCDPISGHTALYWYRQSLGQGLEFLIYFQGNSAPDKSGLPSDRFSAERTGGSVSTLTIQRTQQEDSAVYLCASRWDSYEQYFGPGTRLTVT.

This sequence joins TRBV5-1 and TRBJ2-7; tentatively, D is TRBD1 (6 bases). Germline CDR1 SGHRS, CDR2 YFSETQ. With 3 bases removed from V and 4 bases from J, the gap between germline ends came to 17 bases. This CDR3 has 15 residues. The CDR3 loop is CASSSLQGLEYEQYF. CDR3 coding DNA: TGCGCCAGCAGCTCGCTGCAGGGGCTTGAATACGAGCAGTACTTC.

The chain uses TRBV20-1 and TRBJ2-7, with TRBD2 identical over 10 bases. CDR1 and CDR2 from the germline V gene are DFQATT and SNEGSKA (reference sequence). The CDR3 is 15 residues long. Unmatched junction bases numbered 9, after V lost 4 bases and J lost 3 bases. The CDR3 region has the DNA TGCAGTGCTATACTGACTAGCGGGCCCCGCTACGAGCAGTACTTC. Its protein product is CSAILTSGPRYEQYF.

V and J are TRBV6-5 and TRBJ2-5, with 7 bases identical to TRBD1. Germline assignment: CDR1 MNHEY and CDR2 SVGAGI. The CDR3 consists of 15 residues. V lost 6 bases and J lost 2; bases outside the gene matches: 9. The CDR3 nucleotides are TGTGCCAGCAGAAGACCGACAGGGCCACAAGAGACCCAGTACTTC. Its translation: CASRRPTGPQETQYF.

The chain joins TRBV12-3 or TRBV12-4 to TRBJ1-2; a weak D match, TRBD1 (6 bases). The CDR3 contains 12 residues. V was cut by 8 bases and J by 6 bases, with 13 bases left in between. CDR3 residues: CASHRVVDGYTF. DNA for the CDR3: TGTGCCAGCCACAGGGTGGTCGATGGCTACACCTTC.

V gene TRBV20-1 combines with J gene TRBJ2-5; the match to TRBD1 covers 10 bases. The CDR3 is 13 residues long. The trim removed 5 bases at V and 7 bases at J, leaving 7 bases unmatched. CDR1 and CDR2 (germline): DFQATT, SNEGSKA (reference sequence). The CDR3, as DNA: TGCAGTGCTGAGGGGACAGGGGAAGCGACCCAGTACTTC. Translation: CSAEGTGEATQYF.

The chain is built from TRBV7-9 and TRBJ1-1; no reliable D call. This CDR3 is 12 amino acids long. Germline V CDR1 and CDR2: SEHNR, FQNEAQ (reference sequence). V gave up 3 bases and J gave up 7 bases, with 9 bases separating them. The CDR3 here is CASSFGTFEAFF. DNA of the CDR3: TGTGCCAGCAGCTTCGGAACTTTTGAAGCTTTCTTT.